The sequence of this T cell receptor beta chain was determined in a study of blood T cell repertoires in COVID-19. Looking at the study overall: Specimens from acute and convalescent COVID-19 originated in the United States, Italy and Spain.

Profiling relied on immunoSEQ multiplex PCR, and the TCRdb table lists in-frame clones only, not all of them. The table has about 270,000 clones, approximately 89% seen once. Germline V lookup: CDR1 SGDLS, CDR2 YYNGEE. The CDR3 is 19 amino acids. The J segment lost 6 bases and the V segment lost 0 bases, leaving 18 bases of the junction unmatched. The TCR was taken from a middle-aged man with active or convalescent COVID-19. The chain combines TRBV9 with TRBJ2-3; TRBD1 matches at 8 bases. Sample: peripheral blood. CDR3 nucleotide sequence: TGTGCCAGCAGCGTAGAAATTGGGATTGGGGCAGGGGGCGCGGATACGCAGTATTTT. Residues: CASSVEIGIGAGGADTQYF.